Below, 14 T cell receptor beta chains from the same sample are listed, as sequenced in a study of siplizumab effects on memory and regulatory T cells. Sequenced by immunoSEQ multiplex PCR; TCRdb stores in-frame clones only, minus some. The table includes around 77,000 clones, around 90% detected once. Source material: CD8+ T cells sorted from blood. The receptors come from a human donor in good health.

As for this clone: The sample carries other DNA sequences with the same CDR3. V gene TRBV19 combines with J gene TRBJ1-1, with D unclear. The CDR3 consists of 13 residues. Germline CDR1 LNHDA, CDR2 SQIVND (reference sequence). Between the trimmed V and J ends, which lost 5 bases and 0 bases, there was a span of 7 bases. The CDR3 loop reads CASSPSLNTEAFF. DNA for the CDR3: TGTGCCAGTAGTCCCTCGCTGAACACTGAAGCTTTCTTT.

Concerning this clone itself: At one end, the junction sequence differs from germline, possibly due to a read error. The V gene is TRBV7-9, the J gene TRBJ1-5, with D perhaps TRBD1 (5 bases). The CDR3 length is 13 residues. In germline, CDR1 is SEHNR, CDR2 FQNEAQ (reference sequence). CDR3 region: CASSLGGDQPQHF. The CDR3 DNA reads as TGTGCCAGCAGTTTAGGTGGGGACCAGCCCCAGCATTTT. Together with reference TRBV7-9 and TRBJ1-5, the CDR3 gives the full variable domain: DTGVSQNPRHKITKRGQNVTFRCDPISEHNRLYWYRQTLGQGPEFLTYFQNEAQLEKSRLLSDRFSAERPKGSFSTLEIQRTEQGDSAMYLCASSLGGDQPQHFGDGTRLSIL.

This CDR3 is CASSYGPPLPQHF. The CDR3, as DNA: TGTGCCAGCAGCTACGGGCCTCCTCTTCCCCAGCATTTT. The chain uses TRBV7-9 and TRBJ1-5; no firm D call. From germline, CDR1 is SEHNR and CDR2 FQNEAQ (reference sequence). CDR3 length: 13 residues. The ends were cut back, 4 bases at V and 10 bases at J, with 14 bases in the middle.

Remarks on this clone: The sample holds other DNA sequences that translate to the same CDR3. The rearrangement uses TRBV4-1 and TRBJ2-7; D perhaps matches TRBD1 (6 bases). Trimming cost V 0 bases and J 1 base, with 10 bases left between them. The germline V gene has CDR1 MGHRA and CDR2 YSYEKL. The CDR3 totals 15 residues. The CDR3 loop is CASSQDRGGSYEQYF. In DNA, the CDR3 is TGCGCCAGCAGCCAAGATCGAGGGGGTTCCTACGAGCAGTACTTC.

V and J are TRBV5-1 and TRBJ2-2; 9 positions agree with TRBD1. The V segment lost 0 bases and the J segment 6 bases; nucleotides outside the gene matches: 12. The length of the CDR3 is 18 residues. Germline values: CDR1 SGHRS, CDR2 YFSETQ. The CDR3 DNA sequence: TGCGCCAGCAGCTTGGAAGGACAGGGGATTATTACTGCCGGGGAGCTGTTTTTT. This codes for CASSLEGQGIITAGELFF.

The chain couples TRBV27 to TRBJ1-2, with 7 bases that match TRBD1. The CDR3 consists of 15 residues. V was clipped by 5 bases and J by 2 bases; unmatched bases: 8. The germline V gene has CDR1 MNHEY and CDR2 SMNVEV (reference sequence). As DNA, the CDR3 is TGTGCCAGCAGTCCGACAGGGTCTCTCAACTATGGCTACACCTTC. Protein sequence: CASSPTGSLNYGYTF.

V usage is TRBV21-1 and J usage is TRBJ1-5; the table's D call, TRBD1, has no DNA check behind it. TRBV21-1 has pseudogene status. This CDR3 contains 16 residues. CDR3 loop: CASSKQGTGGNQPQHF. Here the CDR3 DNA reads TGTGCCAGCAGCAAACAGGGGACAGGGGGCAATCAGCCCCAGCATTTT.

The chain joins TRBV7-2 to TRBJ2-5; D is ambiguous. The CDR3 covers 12 residues. The germline gives CDR1 SGHTA, CDR2 FQGNSA. V lost 3 bases, J lost 5 bases, and 7 bases lay in between. This chain's CDR3 is CASSLIGETQYF. DNA of the CDR3: TGTGCCAGCAGCTTGATAGGCGAGACCCAGTACTTC.

CDR3 residues: CASSQGNRLGGAFF. As DNA, the CDR3 is TGCGCCAGCAGCCAAGGCAACAGGTTGGGTGGAGCTTTCTTT. The rearrangement joins TRBV4-1 to TRBJ1-1, with D maybe TRBD1 (5 bases). Between the trimmed V and J ends, which lost 1 base and 10 bases, there was a span of 16 bases. This CDR3 has 14 amino acids. Per the germline V gene, CDR1 is MGHRA and CDR2 is YSYEKL.

The chain carries TRBV5-5 and TRBJ2-2; 8 bases agree with TRBD2. CDR3 length: 15 residues. V lost 1 base and J lost 4; bases outside the gene matches: 3. Germline V CDR1 and CDR2: SGHKS, YYEKEE (reference sequence). In DNA, the CDR3 is TGTGCCAGCAGCTTGACCAGCGGGGGCACCGGGGAGCTGTTTTTT. This translates into CASSLTSGGTGELFF.

The V and J genes are TRBV27 and TRBJ1-2; 9 bases match TRBD1. CDR3 length equals 14 residues. Trimming cost V 6 bases and J 3 bases; bases outside gene matches: 5. Germline V CDR1 and CDR2: MNHEY, SMNVEV (reference sequence). The CDR3 DNA is TGTGCCAGCAGGATACAGGGGGCGGACTATGGCTACACCTTC. Amino acid sequence: CASRIQGADYGYTF.

V usage is TRBV5-1 and J usage is TRBJ2-5, with D tentatively TRBD2 (6 bases). V shed 1 base and J shed 1 base, with 11 bases lying between them. This CDR3 spans 15 amino acids. Germline-derived CDR1 and CDR2 are SGHRS and YFSETQ. CDR3 coding DNA: TGCGCCAGCAGCTTGACCCCGGGACTCCAAGAGACCCAGTACTTC. It encodes CASSLTPGLQETQYF.

The rearrangement uses TRBV4-1 and TRBJ2-7; D tentatively fits TRBD1 or TRBD2 (6 bases each). Germline CDR1 MGHRA, CDR2 YSYEKL. The V end lost 5 bases, the J end lost 0 bases, and 11 bases lay between the germline ends. The CDR3 has 14 residues. CDR3 bases: TGCGCCAGCAGCTCGGAGGGGGGCTCCTACGAGCAGTACTTC. Protein sequence: CASSSEGGSYEQYF.

This chain joins TRBV11-3 and TRBJ2-7; 7 nucleotides align to TRBD1. CDR3 length: 15 residues. V trimming: 0 bases; J trimming: 0 bases; junction bases outside the gene matches: 2. CDR1 and CDR2 from the germline V gene are SGHNT and YENEEA. The CDR3: CASSLETGSSYEQYF. The CDR3 region has the DNA TGTGCCAGCAGCTTAGAGACAGGGAGCTCCTACGAGCAGTACTTC.